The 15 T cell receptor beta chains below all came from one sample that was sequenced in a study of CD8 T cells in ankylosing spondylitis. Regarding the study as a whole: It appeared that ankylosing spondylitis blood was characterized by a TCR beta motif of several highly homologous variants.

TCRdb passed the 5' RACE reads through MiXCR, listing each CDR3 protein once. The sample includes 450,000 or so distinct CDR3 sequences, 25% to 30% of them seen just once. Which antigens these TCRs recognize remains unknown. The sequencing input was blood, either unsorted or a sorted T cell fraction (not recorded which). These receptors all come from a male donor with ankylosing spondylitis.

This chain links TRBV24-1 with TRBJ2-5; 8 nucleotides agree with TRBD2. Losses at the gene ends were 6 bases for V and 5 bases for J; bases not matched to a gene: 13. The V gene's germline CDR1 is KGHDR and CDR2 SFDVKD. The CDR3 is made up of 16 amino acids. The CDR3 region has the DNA TGTGCCACCAGTCCACTCGGGAGGGGAGAAACGGAGACCCAGTACTTC. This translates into CATSPLGRGETETQYF.

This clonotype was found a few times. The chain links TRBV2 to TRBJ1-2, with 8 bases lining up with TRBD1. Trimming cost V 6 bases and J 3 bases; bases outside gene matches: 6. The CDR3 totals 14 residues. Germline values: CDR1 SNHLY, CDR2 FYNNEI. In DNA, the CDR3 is TGTGCCAGCAGGAGAGACAGGGGAGACTATGGCTACACCTTC. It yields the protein CASRRDRGDYGYTF.

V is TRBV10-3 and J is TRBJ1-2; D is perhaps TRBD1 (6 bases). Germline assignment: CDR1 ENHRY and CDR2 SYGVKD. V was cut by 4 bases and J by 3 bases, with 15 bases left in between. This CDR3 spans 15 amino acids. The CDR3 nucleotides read TGTGCCATCAGTGCAGGGGATGGGGTGTACTATGGCTACACCTTC. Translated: CAISAGDGVYYGYTF.

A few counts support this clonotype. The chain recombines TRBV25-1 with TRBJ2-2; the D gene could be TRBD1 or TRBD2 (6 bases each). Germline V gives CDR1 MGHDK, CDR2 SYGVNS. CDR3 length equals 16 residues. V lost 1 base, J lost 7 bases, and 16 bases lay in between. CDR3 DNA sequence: TGTGCCAGCAGTGAATTCCGTGGGGGGCACGGCGGGGAGCTGTTTTTT. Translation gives CASSEFRGGHGGELFF.

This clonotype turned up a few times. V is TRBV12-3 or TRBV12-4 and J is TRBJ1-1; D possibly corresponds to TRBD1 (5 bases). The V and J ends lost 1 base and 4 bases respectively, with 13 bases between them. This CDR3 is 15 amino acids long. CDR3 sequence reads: CASSLVGAKSTEAFF. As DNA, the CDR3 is TGTGCCAGCAGTTTAGTAGGGGCTAAGAGCACTGAAGCTTTCTTT.

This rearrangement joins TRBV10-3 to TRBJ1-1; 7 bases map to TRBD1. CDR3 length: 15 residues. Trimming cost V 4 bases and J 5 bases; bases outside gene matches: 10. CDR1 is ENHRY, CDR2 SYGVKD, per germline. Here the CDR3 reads CAISAVSGGDTEAFF. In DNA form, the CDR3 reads TGTGCCATCAGTGCCGTTTCAGGGGGGGATACTGAAGCTTTCTTT.

The CDR3 loop reads CASSGLTWSSGNTIYF. The CDR3 DNA reads as TGTGCCAGCAGCGGCCTCACTTGGAGCTCTGGAAACACCATATATTTT. The V and J genes are TRBV11-3 and TRBJ1-3; no clear D. V lost 5 bases to trimming and J lost 0 bases, with 14 bases between them. The CDR3 has 16 residues. The germline V gene has CDR1 SGHNT and CDR2 YENEEA.

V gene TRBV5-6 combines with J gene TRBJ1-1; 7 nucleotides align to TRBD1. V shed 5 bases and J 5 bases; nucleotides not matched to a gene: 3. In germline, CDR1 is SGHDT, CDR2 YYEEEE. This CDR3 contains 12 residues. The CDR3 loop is CASRTGRTEAFF. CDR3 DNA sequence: TGTGCCAGCAGGACAGGGCGGACTGAAGCTTTCTTT.

The CDR3 DNA reads as TGCAGTGCTAGCCTAGGCCAGACAGGGGATGGCTACACCTTC. Its protein is CSASLGQTGDGYTF. This sequence joins TRBV20-1 and TRBJ1-2; 8 nucleotides align to TRBD1. This CDR3 comprises 14 residues. V dropped 3 bases and J dropped 6; count of bases not matched to a gene: 9. The germline V gene encodes CDR1 DFQATT and CDR2 SNEGSKA (reference sequence).

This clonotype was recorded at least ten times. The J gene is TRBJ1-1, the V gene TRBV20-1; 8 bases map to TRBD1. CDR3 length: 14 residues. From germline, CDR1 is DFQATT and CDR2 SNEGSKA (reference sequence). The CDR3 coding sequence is TGCAGACCCCACGGACAGGGAAGGGACACTGAAGCTTTCTTT. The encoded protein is CRPHGQGRDTEAFF.

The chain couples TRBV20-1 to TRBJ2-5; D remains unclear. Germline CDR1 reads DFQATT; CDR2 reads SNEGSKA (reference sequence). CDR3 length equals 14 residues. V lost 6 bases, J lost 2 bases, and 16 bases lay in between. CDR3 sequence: CSARDPNGQETQYF. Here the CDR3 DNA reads TGCAGTGCCCGTGACCCGAATGGGCAAGAGACCCAGTACTTC.

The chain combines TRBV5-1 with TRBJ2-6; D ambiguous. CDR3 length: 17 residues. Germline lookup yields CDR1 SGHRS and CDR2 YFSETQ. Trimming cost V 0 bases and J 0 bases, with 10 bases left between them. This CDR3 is CASSLALYSSGANVLTF. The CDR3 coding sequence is TGCGCCAGCAGCTTGGCCCTCTATAGCTCTGGGGCCAACGTCCTGACTTTC. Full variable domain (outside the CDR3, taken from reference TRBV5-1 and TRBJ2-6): KAGVTQTPRYLIKTRGQQVTLSCSPISGHRSVSWYQQTPGQGLQFLFEYFSETQRNKGNFPGRFSGRQFSNSRSEMNVSTLELGDSALYLCASSLALYSSGANVLTFGAGSRLTVL.

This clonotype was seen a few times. The DNA of the CDR3 is TGTGCCAGCAGCTTTGGGGGGCTCAACACTGAAGCTTTCTTT. Its translation is CASSFGGLNTEAFF. V usage is TRBV7-9 and J usage is TRBJ1-1, with TRBD1 as a possible D gene (6 bases). The CDR3 contains 14 residues. V lost 3 bases and J 2 bases, leaving 10 bases between the germline ends. The germline CDR1 and CDR2 sequences are SEHNR and FQNEAQ (reference sequence).

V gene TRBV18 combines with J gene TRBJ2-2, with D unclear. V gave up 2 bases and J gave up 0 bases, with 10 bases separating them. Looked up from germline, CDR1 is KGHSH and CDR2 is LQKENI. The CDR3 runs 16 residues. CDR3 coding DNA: TGTGCCAGCTCACCATGGGGTGGAGCGAACACCGGGGAGCTGTTTTTT. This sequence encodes CASSPWGGANTGELFF.

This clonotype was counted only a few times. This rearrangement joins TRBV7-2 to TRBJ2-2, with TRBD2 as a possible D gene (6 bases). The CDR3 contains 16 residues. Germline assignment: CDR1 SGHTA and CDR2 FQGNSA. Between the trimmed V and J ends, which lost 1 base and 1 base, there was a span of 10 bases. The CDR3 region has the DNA TGTGCCAGCAGCTTAGGGAGCGGGTTGAACACCGGGGAGCTGTTTTTT. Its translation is CASSLGSGLNTGELFF.